This entry is about one T cell receptor (beta chain). CDR1 is LNHDA, CDR2 SQIVND, per germline (reference sequence). This CDR3 spans 15 amino acids. V was pared by 8 bases and J by 7 bases, with 13 bases of the junction left unmatched. The sample belongs to a study of blood T cell repertoires in COVID-19. Study at large: PBMCs, B-cell-depleted T cells, or T cells provided the cDNA or gDNA that made up the material.

Original methodology: Amplification with reference gene primers provided the estimates of nucleated cell counts. Only in-frame clones appear in the TCRdb table, and some are missing; sequencing was by immunoSEQ multiplex PCR. D and trimming come from the DNA, and the V and J calls and clone size come from that table. The table records around 150,000 clones, almost 80% of them present only once. What was sequenced was peripheral blood. The chain combines TRBV19 with TRBJ2-2; 7 bases fit TRBD1. The clonotype was recovered from a man in his fifties or sixties who had recovered from COVID-19. The CDR3 loop reads CASAPGTARGGELFF. CDR3 in DNA: TGTGCCAGTGCCCCCGGGACAGCTAGAGGCGGGGAGCTGTTTTTT.